These 11 T cell receptor beta chains originate from one sample sequenced in a study of cytomegalovirus exposure and HLA in healthy donors. It was with 60 Vbeta and 13 Jbeta primers that the PCR ran. Sequenced by immunoSEQ multiplex PCR; TCRdb stores in-frame clones only, minus some. This sample carries some 150,000 clones, approximately 71% of them seen once, and the ten largest clones take around 3.4%. The material sequenced was PBMCs. The receptor source for this set is a middle-aged man in good health and CMV-seronegative.

This clone appeared a few times. The chain has TRBV27 and TRBJ1-6; unclear D gene. CDR1 is MNHEY and CDR2 is SMNVEV in the germline V gene (reference sequence). Between the trimmed V and J ends, which lost 6 bases and 7 bases, there was a span of 13 bases. The CDR3 has 14 residues. The CDR3 region has the DNA TGTGCCAGCAGCCTGGGAGGTGGGAATTCACCCCTCCACTTT. It encodes CASSLGGGNSPLHF.

The V gene is TRBV5-6, the J gene TRBJ1-5; 7 bases align to TRBD1. Per the germline V gene, CDR1 is SGHDT and CDR2 is YYEEEE. This CDR3 contains 18 residues. V lost 1 base and J lost 0; bases outside the gene matches: 10. CDR3 nucleotide sequence: TGTGCCAGCAGCTTGAAGGGGGCCCCGGGCTATAGCAATCAGCCCCAGCATTTT. This sequence encodes CASSLKGAPGYSNQPQHF.

The rearrangement uses TRBV5-5 and TRBJ2-6; no definite D call. Per the germline V gene, CDR1 is SGHKS and CDR2 is YYEKEE (reference sequence). This CDR3 contains 15 residues. The V gene lost 0 bases and the J gene lost 1 base, with 5 bases spanning the gap. CDR3 residues: CASSLGVSGANVLTF. Here the CDR3 DNA reads TGTGCCAGCAGCTTGGGTGTATCTGGGGCCAACGTCCTGACTTTC.

V usage is TRBV9 and J usage is TRBJ1-1; D is perhaps TRBD1 (5 bases). The CDR3 is 13 amino acids. Germline loops: CDR1 SGDLS, CDR2 YYNGEE. V lost 6 bases, J lost 3 bases, and 12 bases lay in between. In DNA form, the CDR3 reads TGTGCCAGCACCTCAGGGAGGGACACTGAAGCTTTCTTT. Translated: CASTSGRDTEAFF.

The V and J genes are TRBV5-4 and TRBJ1-2; 10 nucleotides agree with TRBD1. Germline-derived CDR1 and CDR2 are SGHNT and YYREEE (reference sequence). The trim removed 3 bases at V and 1 base at J, leaving 12 bases unmatched. CDR3 size: 18 residues. The CDR3 reads CASSSRQGAIRFNYGYTF. The CDR3, as DNA: TGTGCCAGCAGCTCCCGACAGGGGGCGATACGCTTTAACTATGGCTACACCTTC.

The chain carries TRBV7-3 and TRBJ2-3; perhaps TRBD1 as D (6 bases). Trimming shortened V by 2 bases and J by 6 bases, and 12 bases separated the two germline ends. Germline V gene sequence: CDR1 SGHTA, CDR2 FQGTGA. The CDR3 runs to 14 residues. Written as DNA, the CDR3 is TGTGCCAGCAGCTTATTCTATGGACAGGATACGCAGTATTTT. Translation: CASSLFYGQDTQYF.

V is TRBV6-1 and J is TRBJ1-5; a possible D gene is TRBD1 (5 bases). V lost 2 bases and J 5 bases, leaving 7 bases between the germline ends. The CDR3 has 13 amino acids. The germline V gene has CDR1 MNHNS and CDR2 SASEGT. In nucleotides, the CDR3 is TGTGCCAGCAGTGAACCAGGGTATCAGCCCCAGCATTTT. This sequence encodes CASSEPGYQPQHF.

The chain couples TRBV5-1 to TRBJ2-7; perhaps TRBD1 as D (5 bases). Deletions cut 4 bases from V and 0 bases from J, with 11 bases between. The germline CDR1 and CDR2 sequences are SGHRS and YFSETQ. This CDR3 is built from 14 residues. The CDR3: CASSPAQDSYEQYF. Written as DNA, the CDR3 is TGCGCCAGCAGCCCTGCACAGGACTCCTACGAGCAGTACTTC.

In regard to this clone: Germline is not matched at one junction end, which may reflect a read error. The chain couples TRBV5-6 to TRBJ1-1, with 9 nucleotides matching TRBD1. This CDR3 region has 16 residues. The germline gives CDR1 SGHDT, CDR2 YYEEEE. The DNA for the CDR3 is TGTGCCGGCAGCCCCGCTGGGGACAGGGTGTTCGCTGAAGCTTTCTTT. It translates to CAGSPAGDRVFAEAFF.

V usage is TRBV7-2 and J usage is TRBJ1-4; possible D gene TRBD1, 6 bases. V lost 5 bases to trimming and J lost 5 bases, with 18 bases between them. Germline lookup yields CDR1 SGHTA and CDR2 FQGNSA. The CDR3 extends over 16 amino acids. The CDR3 loop is CASSQQGRFYNEKLFF. The CDR3 DNA reads TGTGCCAGCAGCCAACAGGGCAGGTTTTACAATGAAAAACTGTTTTTT.

CDR3 loop: CATASGTATYEQYF. CDR3 bases: TGTGCCACCGCCTCCGGGACAGCTACCTACGAGCAGTACTTC. This sequence joins TRBV6-1 and TRBJ2-7; 7 bases are shared with TRBD1. The junction had 11 bases not matched to a gene; V was cut back by 10 bases and J by 2 bases. The CDR3 runs to 14 residues. Per germline, CDR1 MNHNS and CDR2 SASEGT.